The clone carrying this TCR beta chain was counted at least ten times. This entry is derived from a study of blood T cells in healthy people across ages. Each of the donors had 9 to 10 milliliters of peripheral blood drawn into EDTA-treated Vacutainer tubes. Looked up from germline, CDR1 is DFQATT and CDR2 is SNEGSKA (reference sequence). CDR3 length equals 15 residues. V was cut by 3 bases and J by 2 bases, with 15 bases left in between. For the second PCR, which ran for about 6 to 11 cycles, a sample-barcoded 5' primer and a J-beta primer mix were used. All samples yielded 3 million or more CDR3-containing paired-end reads. TCRdb called the 5' RACE reads again in MiXCR, with one record for every CDR3 protein. In the table there are 650,000 to 1,000,000 distinct CDR3 sequences, approximately 35% of which are singletons.

V usage is TRBV20-1 and J usage is TRBJ2-3; tentative D call: TRBD2 (7 bases). The source material was blood. This clonotype originated in a man between 18 and 35 years old in good health. Here the CDR3 DNA reads TGCAGTGCTAGCCCCACGGGGGGCTACACAGATACGCAGTATTTT. Translation: CSASPTGGYTDTQYF.